The subject of this entry is one T cell receptor beta chain. The entry originates in a study of blood T cell repertoires in COVID-19. CDR1 is SGHAT and CDR2 is FQNNGV in the germline V gene. Trimming cost V 3 bases and J 2 bases, with 7 bases left between them. This CDR3 is 13 amino acids long. Some clones are missing from TCRdb's copy, which holds only in-frame ones; the method was immunoSEQ multiplex PCR. The sample lists approximately 170,000 clones; about 87% were seen once. The specimen sequenced was peripheral blood. This sequence was found in a man aged 55 to 70 with acute or convalescent COVID-19. The rearrangement uses TRBV11-2 and TRBJ2-5, with a weak D call TRBD2 (6 bases). The CDR3 coding sequence is TGTGCCAGCAGCTTGGGGGGACAAGAGACCCAGTACTTC. Its translation: CASSLGGQETQYF.